What follows are 30 T cell receptor beta chains derived from one specimen sequenced in a study of blood T cells in healthy people across ages. A J-beta primer mix and a sample-barcoded 5' primer were used in a second PCR of about 7 to 12 cycles. TCRdb ran MiXCR on the 5' RACE reads and lists one entry per CDR3 protein. Of hundreds of thousands of distinct CDR3 sequences listed, around a fifth are singletons. Source material: blood. These receptors originate from a man in his 70s in good health.

As DNA, the CDR3 is TGTGCCAGCAGTTACTCCCGGACTAGCGGGAGGGGGGCGGCCGGGTTGAATACGCAGTATTTT. Translation: CASSYSRTSGRGAAGLNTQYF. The chain is built from TRBV6-5 and TRBJ2-3, with 15 bases matching TRBD2. There are 21 residues in the CDR3. Germline-derived CDR1 and CDR2 are MNHEY and SVGAGI. V trimming: 0 bases; J trimming: 7 bases; junction bases outside the gene matches: 17.

This clonotype was detected only a few times. The V gene is TRBV28, the J gene TRBJ2-7; 15 bases match TRBD2. V was pared by 5 bases and J by 4 bases, with 6 bases of the junction left unmatched. This CDR3 is 16 amino acids long. Germline V gene data show CDR1 as MDHEN and CDR2 as SYDVKM. CDR3 amino acids: CASSEAGLAGGYEQYF. For the CDR3, the DNA is TGTGCCAGCAGTGAGGCGGGACTAGCGGGAGGTTACGAGCAGTACTTC. The complete variable domain, with remaining parts taken from reference TRBV28 and TRBJ2-7, reads DVKVTQSSRYLVKRTGEKVFLECVQDMDHENMFWYRQDPGLGLRLIYFSYDVKMKEKGDIPEGYSVSREKKERFSLILESASTNQTSMYLCASSEAGLAGGYEQYFGPGTRLTVT.

This clonotype was seen more than once but under ten times. The chain has TRBV14 and TRBJ2-1; D uncertain. Germline assignment: CDR1 SGHDN and CDR2 FVKESK. V was cut by 1 base and J by 5 bases, with 9 bases left in between. The CDR3 runs to 14 residues. The CDR3 here is CASSQGWLDNEQFF. Written as DNA, the CDR3 is TGTGCCAGCAGCCAAGGTTGGCTAGACAATGAGCAGTTCTTC.

The rearrangement uses TRBV6-1 and TRBJ2-7; TRBD2 aligns across 10 bases. V lost 6 bases and J lost 2; bases outside the gene matches: 4. Germline CDR1 is MNHNS and CDR2 is SASEGT. There are 14 residues in the CDR3. Here the CDR3 reads CASRWTSGPYEQYF. CDR3 bases: TGTGCCAGCAGGTGGACTAGCGGCCCCTACGAGCAGTACTTC.

This clonotype was counted a few times. The chain couples TRBV5-1 to TRBJ2-7; unclear D gene. The CDR3 extends over 18 amino acids. Trimming shortened V by 0 bases and J by 2 bases, and 21 bases separated the two germline ends. The germline V gene has CDR1 SGHRS and CDR2 YFSETQ. CDR3 nucleotide sequence: TGCGCCAGCAGCTTGGAGGGCGCCCGAGGTTCTGGGACCTACGAGCAGTACTTC. Its translation: CASSLEGARGSGTYEQYF.

This clonotype occurred a few times. The chain employs TRBV4-2 and TRBJ1-3, with 8 positions matching TRBD1. CDR1 is LGHNA, CDR2 YNFKEQ, per germline. V lost 5 bases to trimming and J lost 2 bases; unmatched junction nucleotides: 8. The CDR3 is 16 amino acids. The CDR3 region is CASSETRGPAGNTIYF. The CDR3 DNA follows: TGTGCCAGCAGCGAAACCAGGGGGCCCGCTGGAAACACCATATATTTT.

V gene TRBV6-1 combines with J gene TRBJ2-7; TRBD1 aligns across 7 bases. Germline CDR1 reads MNHNS; CDR2 reads SASEGT. The CDR3 runs 12 residues. V lost 5 bases and J lost 10; bases outside the gene matches: 8. The CDR3 is CASSKDRTTQYF. CDR3 sequence (DNA): TGTGCCAGCAGTAAGGACAGGACAACCCAGTACTTC.

About this clonotype: A much larger clone sits a single nucleotide away, making a read error possible. The chain has TRBV11-2 and TRBJ1-4, with D hard to call. CDR1 and CDR2 from the germline V gene are SGHAT and FQNNGV. Trimming took off 1 base at V and 1 base at J, with 13 bases between the two ends. The CDR3 sequence is 17 residues long. This chain's CDR3 is CASSLGGEALTNEKLFF. CDR3 DNA sequence: TGTGCCAGCAGCTTAGGTGGGGAAGCCTTAACTAATGAAAAACTGTTTTTT.

The V and J genes are TRBV6-2 or TRBV6-3 and TRBJ2-1; D is perhaps TRBD1 (6 bases). The closer fit of TRBJ2-5 to the DNA end suggests the J call may be wrong. The CDR3 spans 17 residues. Looked up from germline, CDR1 is MNHEY and CDR2 is SVGEGT. This CDR3 is CASSYNNLDLIGGTQYF. DNA of the CDR3: TGTGCCAGCAGTTACAACAACCTGGATCTCATAGGGGGGACCCAGTACTTC.

The chain joins TRBV5-1 to TRBJ1-2; TRBD1 matches 8 bases. CDR3 length: 16 residues. The V gene's germline CDR1 is SGHRS and CDR2 YFSETQ. Losses at the gene ends were 4 bases for V and 2 bases for J; bases not matched to a gene: 10. CDR3 DNA: TGCGCCAGCAGCCTGGGACAGGCTCATTCCAACTATGGCTACACCTTC. This encodes CASSLGQAHSNYGYTF.

This clonotype was observed at least ten times. The chain combines TRBV7-9 with TRBJ2-7; no reliable D call. The germline V and J ends were trimmed by 1 base and 6 bases, with 10 bases remaining between them. CDR1 and CDR2 (germline): SEHNR, FQNEAQ (reference sequence). The CDR3 loop spans 13 amino acids. CDR3: CASSLGIGVEQYF. The CDR3 DNA is TGTGCCAGCAGCTTAGGAATCGGAGTCGAGCAGTACTTC.

This chain uses TRBV25-1 with TRBJ2-5; 10 positions agree with TRBD2. The end of the DNA is better explained by TRBJ2-7, so the J call may be wrong. This CDR3 spans 15 amino acids. Looked up from germline, CDR1 is MGHDK and CDR2 is SYGVNS. The CDR3 region has the DNA TGTGCCAGCAGTGACCCTAGCGGGAGAAGGTACGAGCAGTACTTC. This translates into CASSDPSGRRYEQYF.

This rearrangement joins TRBV20-1 to TRBJ2-5; 11 bases are shared with TRBD2. The CDR3 is 15 amino acids. Per germline, CDR1 DFQATT and CDR2 SNEGSKA (reference sequence). The junction had 10 bases not matched to a gene; V was cut back by 6 bases and J by 4 bases. Here the CDR3 DNA reads TGCAGTGCCCATAGCGGGAGGGCCTGGGGAGAGACCCAGTACTTC. Residues: CSAHSGRAWGETQYF.

The chain carries TRBV28 and TRBJ2-3; D possibly corresponds to TRBD1 (6 bases). Trimming cost V 5 bases and J 4 bases, with 19 bases left between them. Germline lookup yields CDR1 MDHEN and CDR2 SYDVKM. The CDR3 is 16 residues long. DNA for the CDR3: TGTGCCAGCAGTCCCCCGGTCAGGGGAGTGTCAGATACGCAGTATTTT. This encodes CASSPPVRGVSDTQYF.

There are a few counts of this clonotype. The chain combines TRBV12-3 or TRBV12-4 with TRBJ2-5; 10 nucleotides line up with TRBD2. CDR3 length equals 15 residues. V dropped 3 bases and J dropped 6; count of bases not matched to a gene: 7. This chain's CDR3 is CASSLDLAGAKTQYF. CDR3 in DNA: TGTGCCAGCAGTTTGGATCTAGCGGGAGCCAAGACCCAGTACTTC.

V usage is TRBV9 and J usage is TRBJ2-1, with TRBD2 matching over 14 bases. The CDR3 has 16 amino acids. From germline, CDR1 is SGDLS and CDR2 YYNGEE. The V segment lost 2 bases and the J segment 9 bases; nucleotides outside the gene matches: 7. The CDR3 loop reads CASSVTGTSGSGEQFF. The DNA of the CDR3 is TGTGCCAGCAGCGTCACCGGGACTAGCGGGAGTGGTGAGCAGTTCTTC.

The chain joins TRBV7-2 to TRBJ2-6; the D gene could be TRBD1 or TRBD2 (5 bases each). This CDR3 is built from 13 residues. V was cut by 7 bases and J by 11 bases, with 15 bases left in between. Germline loops: CDR1 SGHTA, CDR2 FQGNSA. This CDR3 reads CASTLIGTHVLTF. DNA for the CDR3: TGTGCCAGCACCCTGATAGGGACCCACGTCCTGACTTTC.

This rearrangement joins TRBV29-1 to TRBJ1-2, with D uncertain. The CDR3 is 8 residues long. Trimming removed 1 base from V and 9 bases from J, with 0 bases in between. Germline V CDR1 and CDR2: SQVTM, ANQGSEA. CDR3 sequence (DNA): TGCAGCGTTGAAGGCTACACCTTC. Residues: CSVEGYTF.

V usage is TRBV20-1 and J usage is TRBJ2-1; possible D gene TRBD1, 6 bases. Trimming took 1 base from V and 7 from J, leaving 23 bases between them. Germline values: CDR1 DFQATT, CDR2 SNEGSKA (reference sequence). The CDR3 length is 17 residues. DNA for the CDR3: TGCAGTGCTAGAGCTCAATGGGGGCCTGCGGGTGGGAATGAGCAGTTCTTC. Residues: CSARAQWGPAGGNEQFF.

The chain uses TRBV27 and TRBJ2-5; tentative D call: TRBD1 (6 bases). The DNA matches TRBJ2-7 better at its end, which makes the J call doubtful. The CDR3 is made up of 13 amino acids. Germline CDR1 reads MNHEY; CDR2 reads SMNVEV (reference sequence). In nucleotides, the CDR3 is TGTGCCAGCGCAATCCAGGGGAACGGCGAGCAGTACTTC. Translation: CASAIQGNGEQYF.

This rearrangement joins TRBV4-1 to TRBJ1-1; D is ambiguous. CDR1 is MGHRA and CDR2 is YSYEKL in the germline V gene. Trimming pared 0 bases from V and 0 bases from J, leaving 5 bases between. This CDR3 is 14 amino acids long. CDR3 DNA: TGCGCCAGCAGCCAAGACAACATGAACACTGAAGCTTTCTTT. Its protein product is CASSQDNMNTEAFF.

The genes are TRBV4-1 and TRBJ2-2, with D perhaps given as TRBD1 or TRBD2 (5 bases each). The germline gives CDR1 MGHRA, CDR2 YSYEKL. The V end was cut by 4 bases, the J end by 0 bases, with 15 bases between. The CDR3 runs to 17 residues. The chain's CDR3 is CASSLFTGPANTGELFF. The CDR3 region has the DNA TGCGCCAGCAGCCTCTTTACGGGACCGGCGAACACCGGGGAGCTGTTTTTT.

This clonotype has more than one count but fewer than ten. The V and J genes are TRBV20-1 and TRBJ2-7; 12 positions agree with TRBD2. Trimming at V came to 4 bases and at J to 0 bases, leaving 1 base not matched to a gene. The germline V gene encodes CDR1 DFQATT and CDR2 SNEGSKA (reference sequence). There are 14 residues in the CDR3. The DNA for the CDR3 is TGCAGTGCTACTAGCGGGGGGGTCTCCTACGAGCAGTACTTC. It specifies CSATSGGVSYEQYF.

This clonotype has only a few counts. This chain uses TRBV7-2 with TRBJ2-5; 14 bases fit TRBD2. The better agreement between TRBJ2-7 and the DNA end casts doubt on the J call. This CDR3 has 18 residues. Germline loops: CDR1 SGHTA, CDR2 FQGNSA. The CDR3 nucleotides read TGTGCCAGCAGCTTAGTAGGGACTAGCGGGAGCCTCTCCTACGAGCAGTACTTC. Its protein is CASSLVGTSGSLSYEQYF.

The rearrangement joins TRBV7-2 to TRBJ1-1; 9 bases line up with TRBD1. CDR3 size: 14 residues. V was pared by 5 bases and J by 5 bases, with 6 bases of the junction left unmatched. Germline-derived CDR1 and CDR2 are SGHTA and FQGNSA. CDR3: CASSTRTGETEAFF. In nucleotides, the CDR3 is TGTGCCAGCAGCACCCGGACAGGGGAAACTGAAGCTTTCTTT.

A few counts support this clonotype. This chain joins TRBV5-1 and TRBJ2-2; possibly TRBD1 for D (6 bases). V lost 3 bases and J 2 bases, leaving 11 bases between the germline ends. There are 15 residues in the CDR3. Germline V gene lookup returns CDR1 SGHRS and CDR2 YFSETQ. CDR3: CASSWGTHNTGELFF. The CDR3 nucleotides are TGCGCCAGCAGCTGGGGGACACATAACACCGGGGAGCTGTTTTTT.

The chain employs TRBV29-1 and TRBJ1-2, with D unclear. The V end lost 6 bases, the J end lost 8 bases, and 16 bases lay between the germline ends. The germline gives CDR1 SQVTM, CDR2 ANQGSEA. The CDR3 spans 12 residues. This CDR3 is CSVMGTVGGYTF. CDR3 coding DNA: TGCAGCGTGATGGGAACTGTTGGGGGCTACACCTTC.

V and J are TRBV20-1 and TRBJ1-4; perhaps TRBD1 as D (5 bases). V shed 3 bases and J shed 8 bases, with 22 bases lying between them. Germline V lookup: CDR1 DFQATT, CDR2 SNEGSKA (reference sequence). This CDR3 is built from 16 residues. The chain's CDR3 is CSASPYGQGMGEKLFF. The CDR3 coding sequence is TGCAGTGCTAGCCCCTACGGGCAGGGAATGGGGGAAAAACTGTTTTTT.

This clonotype occurred a few times. The chain combines TRBV5-5 with TRBJ1-3; possible D gene TRBD1, 5 bases. CDR3 length: 15 residues. V lost 4 bases and J lost 5, with 16 bases in between. Germline CDR1 and CDR2: SGHKS and YYEKEE (reference sequence). CDR3 bases: TGTGCCAGCAGCCGATGGGACGGCGCTAGAAACACCATATATTTT. Its protein is CASSRWDGARNTIYF.

The genes are TRBV14 and TRBJ2-4; D gene unclear. The CDR3 has 14 amino acids. V was cut by 0 bases and J by 1 base, with 4 bases left in between. Germline V CDR1 and CDR2: SGHDN, FVKESK. The CDR3 DNA is TGTGCCAGCAGCCAAGAATGGGCCAAAAACATTCAGTACTTC. Its protein is CASSQEWAKNIQYF.